The rows below give T cell receptor beta chains drawn from one sample of a study of T cell changes during pregnancy in multiple sclerosis. TCRdb's copy holds only in-frame clones and misses some; the assay was immunoSEQ multiplex PCR. The sample has about 67,000 clones; 75% to 95% are singletons. The sequences come from peripheral blood, collected in the first trimester of pregnancy. The receptors shown here come from a female donor with multiple sclerosis, enrolled in a pregnancy study. Both conserved end residues are part of each CDR3. D genes are given only for firm matches. The listing skips clone size in some rows; elsewhere it reads once, few, many or a size class.

NA	NA	TRBJ1-2	TRBV7-8	CASSYGRTKGGYTF	TGTGCCAGCAGTTACGGACGGACGAAGGGGGGCTACACCTTC
TRBD2	NA	TRBJ2-1	TRBV7-6	CASSLGLAYNEQFF	TGTGCCAGCAGCTTGGGACTAGCTTACAATGAGCAGTTCTTC
NA	once	TRBJ1-1	TRBV6-1	CASSVGAATEAFF	TGTGCCAGCAGTGTAGGGGCCGCGACTGAAGCTTTCTTT
TRBD1	NA	TRBJ2-1	TRBV27	CASSTDRHVDNEQFF	TGTGCCAGCAGCACGGACAGGCATGTCGACAATGAGCAGTTCTTC
NA	NA	TRBJ1-3	TRBV11-2	CASSPTGQGNTIYF	TGTGCCAGCAGCCCCACAGGGCAGGGAAACACCATATATTTT
NA	NA	TRBJ1-2	TRBV29-1	CSVVGQNGYTF	TGCAGCGTAGTCGGACAGAATGGCTACACCTTC
TRBD2	once	TRBJ2-2	TRBV11-1	CASSPMGLAGARNTGELFF	TGTGCCAGCAGCCCCATGGGGCTAGCGGGAGCGCGGAACACCGGGGAGCTGTTTTTT
TRBD2	NA	TRBJ2-2	TRBV30	CAWTRLGLENTGELFF	TGTGCCTGGACCCGTTTAGGACTAGAGAACACCGGGGAGCTGTTTTTT
NA	NA	TRBJ2-4	TRBV19	CASSIIPPLKNIQYF	TGTGCCAGTAGTATTATTCCACCCCTAAAAAACATTCAGTACTTC
NA	NA	TRBJ2-1	TRBV2	CASSSSGGAFNEQFF	TGTGCCAGCAGCTCCTCTGGAGGGGCTTTCAATGAGCAGTTCTTC
TRBD1	NA	TRBJ1-5	TRBV28	CASSRPTGPRQPQHF	TGTGCCAGCAGCCGACCGACAGGGCCGAGGCAGCCCCAGCATTTT
TRBD1	NA	TRBJ2-1	TRBV5-1	CASSRTADRDRNEQFF	TGCGCCAGCAGCCGAACCGCCGACAGGGACAGGAATGAGCAGTTCTTC
TRBD1	once	TRBJ1-6	TRBV4-1	CASSSDRDWVSPLHF	TGCGCCAGCAGCTCCGACAGGGACTGGGTGTCACCCCTCCACTTT
TRBD2	NA	TRBJ2-7	TRBV28	CASSRTSGKTYEQYF	TGTGCCAGCAGCCGGACTAGCGGGAAAACCTACGAGCAGTACTTC
TRBD2	NA	TRBJ2-7	TRBV5-1	CASSLVASGGYEQYF	TGCGCCAGCAGCTTGGTGGCTAGCGGGGGCTACGAGCAGTACTTC
TRBD1	NA	TRBJ1-1	TRBV11-2	CASSQYRGPNTEAFF	TGTGCCAGCAGCCAATACAGGGGACCGAACACTGAAGCTTTCTTT
NA	NA	TRBJ2-7	TRBV6-1	CASSESDSSLYEQYF	TGTGCCAGCAGTGAAAGCGACAGTTCCCTCTACGAGCAGTACTTC
NA	NA	TRBJ2-4	TRBV29-1	CSVEGQKNIQYF	TGCAGCGTTGAGGGGCAGAAAAACATTCAGTACTTC
NA	NA	TRBJ1-5	TRBV18	CASSPRTPPRSNQPQHF	TGTGCCAGCTCACCACGGACACCCCCGAGGAGCAATCAGCCCCAGCATTTT
NA	once	TRBJ1-2	TRBV7-9	CASSTGGPDGYTF	TGTGCCAGCAGCACTGGAGGGCCCGATGGCTACACCTTC
NA	NA	TRBJ1-1	TRBV6-1	CASNAARNTEAFF	TGTGCCAGCAACGCGGCTCGGAACACTGAAGCTTTCTTT
NA	once	TRBJ1-1	TRBV6-5	CASSSFKGANTEAFF	TGTGCCAGCAGTTCGTTTAAAGGGGCCAACACTGAAGCTTTCTTT
TRBD1	NA	TRBJ2-5	TRBV18	CASSQGGSGETQYF	TGTGCCAGCTCACAAGGGGGCTCGGGGGAGACCCAGTACTTC
NA	NA	TRBJ1-1	TRBV5-1	CASSLSQGQREAFF	TGCGCCAGCAGCTTGTCCCAGGGGCAGAGAGAAGCTTTCTTT
TRBD1	NA	TRBJ2-1	TRBV9	CASSVGEDRAYNEQFF	TGTGCCAGCAGCGTAGGTGAGGACAGGGCCTACAATGAGCAGTTCTTC
NA	NA	TRBJ1-2	TRBV29-1	CSFTAGGTNGYTF	TGCAGCTTCACGGCGGGGGGGACCAATGGCTACACCTTC
NA	NA	TRBJ2-5	TRBV5-4	CASSLAARFQETQYF	TGTGCCAGCAGCTTGGCTGCCCGGTTTCAAGAGACCCAGTACTTC
TRBD1	NA	TRBJ1-1	TRBV28	CASLGQGAVAFF	TGTGCCAGCTTAGGGCAGGGGGCCGTAGCTTTCTTT
NA	NA	TRBJ1-5	TRBV6-4	CASSEHRNQPQHF	TGTGCCAGCAGTGAACACAGAAATCAGCCCCAGCATTTT
NA	NA	TRBJ2-5	TRBV5-1	CASSPGRGQETQYF	TGCGCCAGCAGCCCGGGCAGGGGCCAAGAGACCCAGTACTTC
NA	NA	TRBJ1-3	TRBV5-1	CASSLAGTEPGNTIYF	TGCGCCAGCAGCTTGGCAGGGACTGAACCTGGAAACACCATATATTTT
TRBD1	NA	TRBJ1-2	TRBV25-1	CASSEFSTGGAGYTF	TGTGCCAGCAGTGAATTTTCCACAGGGGGCGCTGGCTACACCTTC
TRBD1	NA	TRBJ2-5	TRBV5-3	CARSSQGAPRETQYF	TGTGCCAGAAGCTCCCAGGGGGCGCCCCGGGAGACCCAGTACTTC
NA	NA	TRBJ2-3	TRBV13	CASSLGSPGPSTDTQYF	TGTGCCAGCAGCTTAGGGTCCCCAGGCCCTAGCACAGATACGCAGTATTTT
NA	NA	TRBJ1-3	TRBV30	CAWSWRGISGNTIYF	TGTGCCTGGAGTTGGCGGGGCATCTCTGGAAACACCATATATTTT
TRBD1	NA	TRBJ1-2	TRBV9	CASTSGTGTRGSYGYTF	TGTGCCTCCACTTCGGGGACAGGGACCCGTGGGAGCTATGGCTACACCTTC
TRBD2	NA	TRBJ2-2	TRBV27	CASSLLGLNTGELFF	TGTGCCAGCAGTTTATTGGGACTAAACACCGGGGAGCTGTTTTTT
NA	NA	TRBJ2-2	TRBV2	CASSDFPGTGELFF	TGTGCCAGCAGTGACTTCCCAGGCACCGGGGAGCTGTTTTTT
TRBD2	NA	TRBJ2-7	TRBV5-6	CASSFGLAGSYEQYF	TGTGCCAGCAGCTTTGGGCTAGCGGGTTCCTACGAGCAGTACTTC
TRBD2	NA	TRBJ2-1	TRBV5-6	CASSLVLAADEQFF	TGTGCCAGCAGCTTGGTCCTAGCGGCCGATGAGCAGTTCTTC